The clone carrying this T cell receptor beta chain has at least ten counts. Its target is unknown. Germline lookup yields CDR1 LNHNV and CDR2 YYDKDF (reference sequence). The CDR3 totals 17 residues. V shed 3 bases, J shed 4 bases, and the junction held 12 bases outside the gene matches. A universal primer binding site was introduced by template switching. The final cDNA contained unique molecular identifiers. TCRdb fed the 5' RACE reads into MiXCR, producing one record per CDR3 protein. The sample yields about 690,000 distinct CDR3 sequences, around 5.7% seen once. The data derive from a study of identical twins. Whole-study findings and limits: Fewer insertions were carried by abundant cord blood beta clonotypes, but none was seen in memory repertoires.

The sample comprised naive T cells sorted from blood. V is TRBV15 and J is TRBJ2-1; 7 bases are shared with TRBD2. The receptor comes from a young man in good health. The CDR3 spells CATSRTGGHFLYNEQFF. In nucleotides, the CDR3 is TGTGCCACCAGCAGGACGGGAGGCCATTTCTTGTACAATGAGCAGTTCTTC. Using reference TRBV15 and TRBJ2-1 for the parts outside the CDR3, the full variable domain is DAMVIQNPRYQVTQFGKPVTLSCSQTLNHNVMYWYQQKSSQAPKLLFHYYDKDFNNEADTPDNFQSRRPNTSFCFLDIRSPGLGDTAMYLCATSRTGGHFLYNEQFFGPGTRLTVL.